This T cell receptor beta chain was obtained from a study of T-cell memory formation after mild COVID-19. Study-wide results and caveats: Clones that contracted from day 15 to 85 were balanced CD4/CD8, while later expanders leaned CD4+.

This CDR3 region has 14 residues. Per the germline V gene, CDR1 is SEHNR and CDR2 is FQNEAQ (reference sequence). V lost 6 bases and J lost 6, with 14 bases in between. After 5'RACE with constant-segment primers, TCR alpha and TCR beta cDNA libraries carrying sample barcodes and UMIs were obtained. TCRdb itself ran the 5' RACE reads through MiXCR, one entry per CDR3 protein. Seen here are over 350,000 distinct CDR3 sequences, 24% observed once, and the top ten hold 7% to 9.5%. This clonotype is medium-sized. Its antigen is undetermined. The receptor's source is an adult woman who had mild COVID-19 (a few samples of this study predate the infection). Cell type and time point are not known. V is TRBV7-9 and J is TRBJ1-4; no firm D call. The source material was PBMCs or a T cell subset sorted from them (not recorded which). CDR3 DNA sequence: TGTGCCAGCAGTCTCCGGAGGGAAGATGAAAAACTGTTTTTT. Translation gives CASSLRREDEKLFF. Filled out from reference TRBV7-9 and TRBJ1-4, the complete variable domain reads DTGVSQNPRHKITKRGQNVTFRCDPISEHNRLYWYRQTLGQGPEFLTYFQNEAQLEKSRLLSDRFSAERPKGSFSTLEIQRTEQGDSAMYLCASSLRREDEKLFFGSGTQLSVL.